A single sample is the source of the 14 T cell receptor beta chains below, sequenced in a study of regulatory T cells in long-lasting Graves disease (dated by TCRdb to about 2021). The sample's time point label is to be understood as: newly diagnosed GD, antithyroid drugs for less than 3 months. For both TCR sequencing and RNA sequencing, RNA was extracted from PBMCs in TRIzol. Receptor amplification or capture employed multiplex PCR. The sequencer listed for this sample is Illumina HiSeq 4000. To build TCR beta libraries, CDR3 regions were amplified by Arm-PCR using iRepertoire HTBI primers. TCRdb reprocessing: public reads trimmed at Q25 with fastp, clones called with MiXCR, in-frame beta chains kept. Rows with a matching CDR3 protein are joined into one entry that keeps the most common DNA and genes. Counted in this sample were approximately 400,000 distinct CDR3 sequences; less than 20% of them appeared once. The ten top clones hold over 20% of the sample.

The sample was peripheral blood mononuclear cells (PBMCs), taken at new diagnosis, from a patient treated with antithyroid drugs. These receptor sequences come from a female donor with Graves disease.

A few counts support this clonotype. The genes are TRBV10-3 and TRBJ2-7; no reliable D call. V lost 3 bases and J lost 4, with 22 bases in between. The CDR3 is made up of 17 amino acids. Per germline, CDR1 ENHRY and CDR2 SYGVKD. The CDR3 loop is CAISDQSGKGGPYEQYF. The CDR3 DNA reads TGTGCCATCAGTGATCAGAGTGGGAAGGGCGGTCCTTACGAGCAGTACTTC.

The V call is TRBV3-1, the J call TRBJ2-1, with TRBD2 identical over 8 bases. The CDR3 is made up of 16 amino acids. V trimming: 4 bases; J trimming: 7 bases; junction bases outside the gene matches: 12. Germline CDR1 and CDR2: LGHDT and YNNKEL (reference sequence). The CDR3 DNA is TGTGCCAGCAGCCTACCCGCCGGGACTAGGGTTAATGAGCAGTTCTTC. Its protein product is CASSLPAGTRVNEQFF.

CDR3 sequence reads: CSASGFGLAGAIDTQYF. The CDR3 DNA sequence: TGCAGTGCTAGTGGCTTCGGACTAGCGGGAGCAATCGATACGCAGTATTTT. This chain uses TRBV20-1 with TRBJ2-3; 13 bases align to TRBD2. The CDR3 covers 17 residues. The V gene end was trimmed by 3 bases and the J gene end by 6 bases; junction bases not matched to a gene: 12. Germline V gives CDR1 DFQATT, CDR2 SNEGSKA (reference sequence).

At least ten counts were recorded for this clonotype. The chain employs TRBV3-1 and TRBJ2-5; TRBD2 agrees at 7 bases. Looked up from germline, CDR1 is LGHDT and CDR2 is YNNKEL (reference sequence). This CDR3 region has 17 residues. Losses at the gene ends were 0 bases for V and 0 bases for J; bases not matched to a gene: 7. This chain's CDR3 is CASSQELAANHQETQYF. In DNA, the CDR3 is TGTGCCAGCAGCCAAGAGCTAGCGGCCAATCACCAAGAGACCCAGTACTTC.

This clonotype was counted only a few times. This chain uses TRBV10-3 with TRBJ1-5; D unresolved. This CDR3 is 13 amino acids long. V lost 7 bases and J 5 bases, leaving 12 bases between the germline ends. Germline-derived CDR1 and CDR2 are ENHRY and SYGVKD. This CDR3 is CAINDQRDQPQHF. The CDR3 bases are TGTGCCATCAACGATCAGAGAGATCAGCCCCAGCATTTT.

This clonotype was found many times. The chain uses TRBV19 and TRBJ1-1, with D possibly being TRBD1 (6 bases). CDR3 length equals 14 residues. Germline CDR1 and CDR2: LNHDA and SQIVND (reference sequence). Trimming stripped 10 bases from V and 0 bases from J, with 15 bases between. CDR3 region: CATTNNRVNTEAFF. In DNA, the CDR3 is TGTGCCACCACGAATAACAGGGTGAACACTGAAGCTTTCTTT. Combining the CDR3 with reference TRBV19 and TRBJ1-1 gives the whole variable domain DGGITQSPKYLFRKEGQNVTLSCEQNLNHDAMYWYRQDPGQGLRLIYYSQIVNDFQKGDIAEGYSVSREKKESFPLTVTSAQKNPTAFYLCATTNNRVNTEAFFGQGTRLTVV.

Many counts were recorded for this clonotype. The rearrangement joins TRBV12-3 or TRBV12-4 to TRBJ1-5; maybe TRBD1 (5 bases). V lost 7 bases and J lost 8, with 18 bases in between. The CDR3 consists of 14 residues. The CDR3 coding sequence is TGTGCCAGCAATAGGGGACTGCTAACGGAGCCCCAGCATTTT. It codes for CASNRGLLTEPQHF.

This clonotype was detected many times. V gene TRBV15 combines with J gene TRBJ1-1; D remains ambiguous. Trimming left V 5 bases short and J 4 bases short, with 11 bases between. The CDR3 runs 13 residues. The germline CDR1 and CDR2 sequences are LNHNV and YYDKDF (reference sequence). As DNA, the CDR3 is TGTGCCACCAGCCCCAGACGGAGCACTGAAGCTTTCTTT. It codes for CATSPRRSTEAFF.

The chain couples TRBV30 to TRBJ1-2, with unresolved D. The CDR3 loop spans 11 amino acids. CDR1 GTSNPN and CDR2 SVGIG come from the germline V gene (reference sequence). The V end lost 0 bases, the J end lost 5 bases, and 4 bases lay between the germline ends. CDR3: CAWSVQYGYTF. The DNA for the CDR3 is TGTGCCTGGAGTGTACAATATGGCTACACCTTC.

This clonotype was observed at least ten times. The J gene is TRBJ1-1, the V gene TRBV7-2; 10 bases match TRBD1. Germline V gene lookup returns CDR1 SGHTA and CDR2 FQGNSA. V trimming: 5 bases; J trimming: 9 bases; junction bases outside the gene matches: 6. The CDR3 consists of 13 residues. The CDR3 DNA reads as TGTGCCAGCAGCATGGGACAGGGGAGTAAAGCTTTCTTT. This codes for CASSMGQGSKAFF.

In its sample, this clonotype was seen many times. Germline is not matched at one junction end, which may reflect a read error. V is TRBV5-1 and J is TRBJ2-7; 8 bases are shared with TRBD1. The CDR3 has 14 residues. CDR1 is SGHRS and CDR2 is YFSETQ in the germline V gene. CDR3 coding DNA: TGTGCCAGCAGTCCCGGGACAGGCTCCTACGAGCAGTACTTC. Its translation: CASSPGTGSYEQYF.

As regards this clonotype: Given a much more abundant clone one base away, this may be a read error. The rearrangement uses TRBV6-5 and TRBJ1-1; D perhaps matches TRBD1 (5 bases). CDR3 size: 13 residues. Germline V CDR1 and CDR2: MNHEY, SVGAGI. V was cut by 0 bases and J by 4 bases, with 6 bases left in between. The CDR3 sequence: CASSYSQVTEAFF. The CDR3 nucleotides read TGTGCCAGCAGTTACTCACAGGTCACTGAAGCTTTCTTT.

This clonotype was counted many times. The V and J genes are TRBV27 and TRBJ2-5; 8 nucleotides match TRBD1. CDR3 length: 14 residues. Germline CDR1 MNHEY, CDR2 SMNVEV (reference sequence). Germline trimming cut 4 bases from V and 5 bases from J; bases unmatched to any gene: 6. The CDR3 nucleotides read TGTGCCAGCAGTTGGACAGGGCTCGTGGAGACCCAGTACTTC. Amino acid sequence: CASSWTGLVETQYF.

This clonotype has a count of ten or more. The V and J genes are TRBV5-1 and TRBJ2-1, with D tentatively TRBD2 (6 bases). V gave up 0 bases and J gave up 7 bases, with 17 bases separating them. The CDR3 loop spans 16 amino acids. Germline V CDR1 and CDR2: SGHRS, YFSETQ. CDR3 protein: CASSLGPGTGVNEQFF. The CDR3, as DNA: TGCGCCAGCAGCTTGGGTCCAGGGACGGGAGTTAATGAGCAGTTCTTC.